This TCR beta chain was sequenced in a study of blood T cell repertoires in COVID-19. From germline, CDR1 is SGHTA and CDR2 FQGNSA. This CDR3 spans 15 amino acids. Trimming took 3 bases from V and 1 from J; bases not matched to a gene: 0. Generated by immunoSEQ multiplex PCR, the TCRdb table keeps only in-frame clones and is missing some. Of fewer than 500,000 clones in the sample, 87% were seen once. Participants were placed into cohorts based on the clinical history they reported. This TCR came from a woman between 18 and 29 years old with acute COVID-19. Specimen: PBMCs or T cells enriched from blood (not recorded which). The rearrangement links TRBV7-2 to TRBJ2-3; TRBD1 agrees at 11 bases. CDR3 bases: TGTGCCAGCAGCTTGGACAGGGGGCGCACAGATACGCAGTATTTT. Protein sequence: CASSLDRGRTDTQYF. The full variable domain, its missing parts supplied by reference TRBV7-2 and TRBJ2-3, is GAGVSQSPSNKVTEKGKDVELRCDPISGHTALYWYRQSLGQGLEFLIYFQGNSAPDKSGLPSDRFSAERTGGSVSTLTIQRTQQEDSAVYLCASSLDRGRTDTQYFGPGTRLTVL.